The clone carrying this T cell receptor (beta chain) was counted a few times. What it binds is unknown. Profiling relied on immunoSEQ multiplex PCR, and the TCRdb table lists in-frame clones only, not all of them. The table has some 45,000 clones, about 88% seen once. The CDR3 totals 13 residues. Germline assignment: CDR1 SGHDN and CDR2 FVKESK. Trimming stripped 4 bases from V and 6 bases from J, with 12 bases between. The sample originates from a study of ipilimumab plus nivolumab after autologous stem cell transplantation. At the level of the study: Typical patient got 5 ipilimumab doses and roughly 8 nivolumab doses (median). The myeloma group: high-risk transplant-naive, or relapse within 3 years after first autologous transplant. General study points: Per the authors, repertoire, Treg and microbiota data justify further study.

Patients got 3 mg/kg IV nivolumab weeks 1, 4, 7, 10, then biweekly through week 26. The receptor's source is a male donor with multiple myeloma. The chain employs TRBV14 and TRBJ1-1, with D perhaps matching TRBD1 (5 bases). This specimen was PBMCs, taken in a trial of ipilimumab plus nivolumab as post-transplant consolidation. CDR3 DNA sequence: TGTGCCAGCAGCCCAGCAGGGAGTCCTGAAGCTTTCTTT. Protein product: CASSPAGSPEAFF.